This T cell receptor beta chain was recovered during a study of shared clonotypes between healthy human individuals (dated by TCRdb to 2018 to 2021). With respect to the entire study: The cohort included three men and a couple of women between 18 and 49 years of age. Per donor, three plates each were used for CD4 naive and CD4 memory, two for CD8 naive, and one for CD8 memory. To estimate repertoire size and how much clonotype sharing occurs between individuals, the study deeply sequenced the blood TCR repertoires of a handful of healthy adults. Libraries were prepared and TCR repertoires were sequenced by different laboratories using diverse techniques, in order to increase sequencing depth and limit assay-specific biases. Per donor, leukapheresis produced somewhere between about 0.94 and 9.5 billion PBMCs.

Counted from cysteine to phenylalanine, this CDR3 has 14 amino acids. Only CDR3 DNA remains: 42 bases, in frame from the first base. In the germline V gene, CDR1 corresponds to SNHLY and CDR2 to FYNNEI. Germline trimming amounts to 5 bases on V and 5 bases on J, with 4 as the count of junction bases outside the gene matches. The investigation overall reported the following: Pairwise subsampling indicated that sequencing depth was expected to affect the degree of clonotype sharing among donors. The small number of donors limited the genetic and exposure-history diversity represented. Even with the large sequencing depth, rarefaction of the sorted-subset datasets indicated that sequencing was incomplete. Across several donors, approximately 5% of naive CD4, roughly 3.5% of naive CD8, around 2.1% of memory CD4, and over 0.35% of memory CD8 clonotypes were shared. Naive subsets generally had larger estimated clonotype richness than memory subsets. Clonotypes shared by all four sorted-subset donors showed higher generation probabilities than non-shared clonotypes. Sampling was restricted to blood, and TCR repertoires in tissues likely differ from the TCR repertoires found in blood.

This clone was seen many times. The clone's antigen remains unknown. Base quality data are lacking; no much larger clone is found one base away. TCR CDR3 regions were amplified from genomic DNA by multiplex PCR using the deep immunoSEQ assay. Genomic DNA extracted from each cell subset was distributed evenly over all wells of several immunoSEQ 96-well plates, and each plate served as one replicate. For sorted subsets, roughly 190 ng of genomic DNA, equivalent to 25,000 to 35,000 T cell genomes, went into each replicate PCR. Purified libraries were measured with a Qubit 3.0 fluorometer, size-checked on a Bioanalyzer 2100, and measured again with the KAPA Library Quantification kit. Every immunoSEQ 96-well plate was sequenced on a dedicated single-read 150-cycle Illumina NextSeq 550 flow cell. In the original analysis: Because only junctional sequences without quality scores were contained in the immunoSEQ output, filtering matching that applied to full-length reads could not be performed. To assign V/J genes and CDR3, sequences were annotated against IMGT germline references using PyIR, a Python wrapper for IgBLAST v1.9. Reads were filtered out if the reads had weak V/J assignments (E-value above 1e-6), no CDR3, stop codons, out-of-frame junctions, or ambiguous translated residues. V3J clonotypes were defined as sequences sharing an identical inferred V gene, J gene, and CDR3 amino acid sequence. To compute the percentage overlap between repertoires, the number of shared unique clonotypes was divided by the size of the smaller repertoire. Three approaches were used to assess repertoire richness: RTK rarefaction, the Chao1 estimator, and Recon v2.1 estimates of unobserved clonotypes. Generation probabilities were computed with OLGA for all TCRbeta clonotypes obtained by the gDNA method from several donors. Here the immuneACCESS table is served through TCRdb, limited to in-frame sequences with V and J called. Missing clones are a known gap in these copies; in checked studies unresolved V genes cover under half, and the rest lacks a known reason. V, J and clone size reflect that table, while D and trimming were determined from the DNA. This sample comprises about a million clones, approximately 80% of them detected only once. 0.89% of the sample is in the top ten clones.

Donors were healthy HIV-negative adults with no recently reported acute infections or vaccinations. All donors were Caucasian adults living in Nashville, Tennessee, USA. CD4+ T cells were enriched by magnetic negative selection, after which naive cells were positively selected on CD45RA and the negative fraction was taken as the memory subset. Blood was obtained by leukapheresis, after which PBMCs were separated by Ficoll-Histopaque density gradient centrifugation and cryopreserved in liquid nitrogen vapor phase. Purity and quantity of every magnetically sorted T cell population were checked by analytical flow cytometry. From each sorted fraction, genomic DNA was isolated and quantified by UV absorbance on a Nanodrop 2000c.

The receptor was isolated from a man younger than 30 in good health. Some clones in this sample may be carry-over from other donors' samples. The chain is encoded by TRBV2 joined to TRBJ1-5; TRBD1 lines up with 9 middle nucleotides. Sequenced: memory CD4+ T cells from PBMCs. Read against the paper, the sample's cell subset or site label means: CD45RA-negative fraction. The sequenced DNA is TGTGCCAGCAGTCCTGACAGGGGGTATCAGCCCCAGCATTTT. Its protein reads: CASSPDRGYQPQHF.